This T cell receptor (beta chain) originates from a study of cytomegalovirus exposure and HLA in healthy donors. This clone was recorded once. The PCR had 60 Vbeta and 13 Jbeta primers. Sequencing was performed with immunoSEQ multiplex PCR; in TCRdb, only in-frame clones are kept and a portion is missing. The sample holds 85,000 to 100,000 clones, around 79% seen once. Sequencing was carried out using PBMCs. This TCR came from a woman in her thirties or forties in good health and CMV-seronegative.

The CDR3, as DNA: TGTGCCAGCAGCCCGACTAGAGCAGATACGCAGTATTTT. Residues: CASSPTRADTQYF. The chain is built from TRBV13 and TRBJ2-3; D might be TRBD2 (6 bases). The V end lost 5 bases, the J end lost 4 bases, and 10 bases lay between the germline ends. Germline CDR1 PRHDT, CDR2 FYEKMQ (reference sequence). The CDR3 is made up of 13 amino acids.